The source of this T cell receptor beta chain is a study of CD8+CD57+ T cells in acquired aplastic anemia. Genomic DNA constituted the template upon which TCR beta VDJ and CDR3 profiling was performed. TCRdb fed the reads into MiXCR, producing one record per CDR3 protein. The sample has 400,000 to 600,000 distinct CDR3 sequences, more than 25% seen once. This clonotype was found a few times. Its specificity is not known. Germline values: CDR1 SGDLS, CDR2 YYNGEE. CDR3 length equals 14 residues. V was cut by 3 bases and J by 1 base, with 8 bases left in between. General study results and limits: Between patients and controls, CD8+ Simpson's diversity did not vary significantly.

Sequencing was done on patients that had shown CD8+CD57+ cell expansion by flow cytometry. The sequence derives from a human donor with aplastic anemia. Sequencing input: sorted CD4+, CD8+, or CD8+CD57+ T cells (not recorded which) from PBMCs. This chain uses TRBV9 with TRBJ1-3, with D unclear. This CDR3 reads CASSEAASGNTIYF. DNA of the CDR3: TGTGCCAGCAGCGAGGCAGCTTCTGGAAACACCATATATTTT.